This T cell receptor (beta chain) was captured by sequencing in a study of Ad26.COV2.S vaccination and SARS-CoV-2 variants. Looking at the study overall: Dosing was one shot or two shots 56 days apart. Points from the study as a whole: Spike-specific responses of CD8+ and CD4+ T cells were reported to display substantial breadth after vaccination.

Sequencing used immunoSEQ multiplex PCR; TCRdb keeps in-frame clones, though not all of them. The sample lists almost 400,000 clones, over 75% occurring once. Regarding this clone: Its antigen remains unknown.

The CDR3 runs to 15 residues. Between the trimmed V and J ends, which lost 2 bases and 0 bases, there was a span of 11 bases. The germline gives CDR1 MNHNS, CDR2 SASEGT. Treatment: some 20 received Ad26.COV2.S at low or high dose, single or two shots; about 5 received placebo; per-sample allocation not given. Sampling was performed 63 days after the first vaccine or placebo injection. The receptor was derived from a person between 18 and 59 years old who received the Ad26.COV2.S COVID-19 vaccine or a placebo. The chain carries TRBV6-1 and TRBJ2-7; the D gene is possibly TRBD1 (6 bases). Sample: peripheral blood, taken in a trial of Ad26.COV2.S vaccine versus placebo. In DNA form, the CDR3 reads TGTGCCAGCAGTGAAAGGCAGGGGAACTCCTACGAGCAGTACTTC. Amino acids: CASSERQGNSYEQYF.